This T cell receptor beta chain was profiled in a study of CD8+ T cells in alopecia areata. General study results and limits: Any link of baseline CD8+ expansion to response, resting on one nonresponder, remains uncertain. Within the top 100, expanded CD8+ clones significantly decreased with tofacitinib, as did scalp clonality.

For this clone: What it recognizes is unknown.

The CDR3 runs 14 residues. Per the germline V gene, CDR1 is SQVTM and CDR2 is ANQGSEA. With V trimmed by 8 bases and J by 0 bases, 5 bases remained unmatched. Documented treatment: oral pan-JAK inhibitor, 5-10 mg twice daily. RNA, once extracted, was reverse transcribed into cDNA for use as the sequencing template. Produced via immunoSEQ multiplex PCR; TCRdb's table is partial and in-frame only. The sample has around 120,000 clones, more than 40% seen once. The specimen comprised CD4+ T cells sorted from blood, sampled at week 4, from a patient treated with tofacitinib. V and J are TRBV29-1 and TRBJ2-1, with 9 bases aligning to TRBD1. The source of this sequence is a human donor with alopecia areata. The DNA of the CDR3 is TGCAGCTTCCTACAGGGGGCCTCCTACAATGAGCAGTTCTTC. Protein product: CSFLQGASYNEQFF.